This TCR beta chain was sequenced for a study of CXCR3-negative and CXCR3-positive naive CD8 T cells. Whole-study findings and limits: Naive cells that were CXCR3-positive had more hydrophobic TRB CDR3s (compared with CXCR3-negative naive cells).

The CDR3 extends over 15 amino acids. The germline V gene encodes CDR1 SGHVS and CDR2 FQNEAQ. On this clonotype: Its target is not known.

The libraries of TRB cDNA were prepared using 5' RACE with UMI labels. TCRdb reprocessed the 5' RACE reads and keeps a single row for each CDR3 protein, giving no DNA. The listing contains over 150,000 distinct CDR3 sequences. CD45RO-CCR7+CD27+CD95- expression identified naive CD8+ T cells. The sample taken for sequencing was naive CXCR3+ CD8+ T cells from blood. Subset in this sample: CD45RO-CCR7+CD27+CD95- naive CD8+ T cells expressing CXCR3 (TNR3+). The TCR comes from a human donor in good health. Some clones in this sample may be carry-over from other donors' samples. This sequence joins TRBV7-8 and TRBJ2-7; TCRdb's assignment of TRBD2 cannot be checked, as there is no DNA. The CDR3 here is CASSLRSSGTSEQYF.